Below, 23 T cell receptor beta chains from the same sample are listed, as sequenced in a study of blood T cells in healthy people across ages (dated by TCRdb to 2013 to 2016). Libraries were built with 5' RACE. The sample was run on an Illumina HiSeq 2500. A second roughly 6 to 12 cycle PCR used a sample-barcoded 5' primer and a J-beta primer mix. TCRdb took the public reads, trimmed them with fastp at Q25, ran MiXCR for clone calling and kept in-frame beta chains. Each entry is one CDR3 protein sequence, shown with its most common DNA and genes. Within this sample are approximately 900,000 distinct CDR3 sequences, with about 44% of them counted one time only. Of the sample, around 15% falls within the top ten clones. Specimen: blood. The source is a man aged 30 to 45 in good health.

The DNA of the CDR3 is TGTGCCAGCAGTTTATTACCGGGGTTAAGCTCTGGGGCCAACGTCCTGACTTTC. Protein sequence: CASSLLPGLSSGANVLTF. The rearrangement links TRBV27 to TRBJ2-6; D is perhaps TRBD2 (5 bases). The germline V and J ends were trimmed by 1 base and 0 bases, with 13 bases remaining between them. The CDR3 length is 18 residues. Germline V gene sequence: CDR1 MNHEY, CDR2 SMNVEV (reference sequence).

This clonotype was observed a handful of times. The rearrangement joins TRBV27 to TRBJ2-7; D might be TRBD2 (7 bases). The J call may be faulty, since TRBJ2-5 better matches the DNA end. Germline assignment: CDR1 MNHEY and CDR2 SMNVEV (reference sequence). This CDR3 has 14 amino acids. The CDR3 region is CASSQWGGGETQYF. The CDR3 DNA reads TGTGCCAGCAGCCAATGGGGGGGCGGCGAGACCCAGTACTTC.

This clonotype came up once. The chain has TRBV2 and TRBJ2-3, with D possibly TRBD2 on 6 matching bases. Germline V lookup: CDR1 SNHLY, CDR2 FYNNEI. This CDR3 region has 12 residues. The V and J ends lost 2 bases and 7 bases respectively, with 7 bases between them. CDR3 sequence: CASSETSYTQYF. CDR3 in DNA: TGTGCCAGCAGTGAAACTAGCTATACGCAGTATTTT.

The V call is TRBV6-5, the J call TRBJ1-2; D not certain. V dropped 9 bases and J dropped 8 bases, with 22 bases sitting between them. The germline CDR1 and CDR2 sequences are MNHEY and SVGAGI. The CDR3 sequence is 14 residues long. CDR3 loop: CASTLRVNSWGYTF. In DNA form, the CDR3 reads TGTGCCAGTACCCTGAGGGTAAATTCGTGGGGCTACACCTTC.

V usage is TRBV11-2 and J usage is TRBJ2-1; D gene uncertain. Germline V gives CDR1 SGHAT, CDR2 FQNNGV. V was clipped by 8 bases and J by 0 bases, with 17 bases between them. This CDR3 spans 16 amino acids. The CDR3 sequence: CASLALYGDSYNEQFF. As DNA, the CDR3 is TGTGCCAGCCTGGCCCTCTACGGCGACTCCTACAATGAGCAGTTCTTC.

This sequence joins TRBV6-1 and TRBJ2-3; 7 bases are shared with TRBD1. The germline V gene encodes CDR1 MNHNS and CDR2 SASEGT. The CDR3 consists of 16 residues. Trimming cost V 5 bases and J 3 bases; bases outside gene matches: 11. The DNA for the CDR3 is TGTGCCAGCAGTCCTAGACAGGGAGCGGCGACAGATACGCAGTATTTT. Its translation: CASSPRQGAATDTQYF.

This sequence joins TRBV20-1 and TRBJ2-3, with 8 bases matching TRBD2. Trimming at V came to 6 bases and at J to 4 bases, leaving 9 bases not matched to a gene. Germline CDR1 reads DFQATT; CDR2 reads SNEGSKA (reference sequence). This CDR3 has 14 residues. This CDR3 is CSAGGAGGPDTQYF. The CDR3 DNA is TGCAGTGCCGGGGGGGCGGGGGGCCCAGATACGCAGTATTTT.

The CDR3 sequence: CASSLWPGAGGPLNEQFF. The CDR3, as DNA: TGTGCCAGCAGTTTATGGCCGGGGGCGGGGGGGCCCCTAAATGAGCAGTTCTTC. J is TRBJ2-1 and V is TRBV28; 9 bases are shared with TRBD2. The germline V gene encodes CDR1 MDHEN and CDR2 SYDVKM. V lost 0 bases to trimming and J lost 7 bases; unmatched junction nucleotides: 13. This CDR3 comprises 18 residues.

CDR3 nucleotides: TGTGCCAGCAGCTCCCGCGGTGGTTATGGCACAGATACGCAGTATTTT. This encodes CASSSRGGYGTDTQYF. The genes are TRBV14 and TRBJ2-3; D gene ambiguous. Trimming stripped 5 bases from V and 1 base from J, with 16 bases between. The CDR3 runs to 16 residues. Germline loops: CDR1 SGHDN, CDR2 FVKESK.

This clonotype was found a few times. The chain links TRBV7-2 to TRBJ2-1, with 10 positions matching TRBD2. After removal of 5 bases from V and 0 bases from J, the junction contained 13 bases not matched to a gene. CDR1 SGHTA and CDR2 FQGNSA come from the germline V gene. This CDR3 is 19 amino acids long. The CDR3 here is CASSRPLAGAGSSYNEQFF. CDR3 in DNA: TGTGCCAGCAGCCGACCTCTAGCGGGGGCCGGAAGCTCCTACAATGAGCAGTTCTTC.

This clonotype showed up just once. This chain uses TRBV20-1 with TRBJ2-3, with 7 bases identical to TRBD2. The V and J ends lost 0 bases and 5 bases, in that order; junction bases with no gene match: 5. In germline, CDR1 is DFQATT, CDR2 SNEGSKA (reference sequence). The CDR3 sequence is 14 residues long. The CDR3 DNA is TGCAGTGCTAGAGATGACCGGGGGGTAGATACGCAGTATTTT. It is translated as CSARDDRGVDTQYF.

This clonotype has more than one count but fewer than ten. The chain uses TRBV7-9 and TRBJ2-7, with D perhaps matching TRBD1 (6 bases). Trimming stripped 1 base from V and 12 bases from J, with 16 bases between. The CDR3 is 13 residues long. The germline gives CDR1 SEHNR, CDR2 FQNEAQ (reference sequence). The CDR3 reads CASSLGTAAWLYF. CDR3 DNA: TGTGCCAGCAGCTTAGGGACAGCGGCCTGGCTGTACTTC.

The chain has TRBV28 and TRBJ1-2, with a weak D call TRBD1 (5 bases). Germline values: CDR1 MDHEN, CDR2 SYDVKM. V gave up 5 bases and J gave up 8 bases, with 21 bases separating them. The length of the CDR3 is 15 residues. Written as DNA, the CDR3 is TGTGCCAGCAGTACCCAGCTGAGGGACCCGGGGGGCTACACCTTC. This gives the protein CASSTQLRDPGGYTF.

This clonotype has a handful of counts. The chain joins TRBV11-3 to TRBJ2-4; D remains ambiguous. Per the germline V gene, CDR1 is SGHNT and CDR2 is YENEEA. Trimming stripped 4 bases from V and 6 bases from J, with 4 bases between. This CDR3 comprises 11 residues. The CDR3 reads CASSSLNIQYF. CDR3 coding DNA: TGTGCCAGCAGCTCCCTAAACATTCAGTACTTC.

The chain uses TRBV20-1 and TRBJ2-7, with a possible D match to TRBD2 (5 bases). Trimming pared 0 bases from V and 2 bases from J, leaving 14 bases between. The CDR3 spans 15 residues. Germline lookup yields CDR1 DFQATT and CDR2 SNEGSKA (reference sequence). This CDR3 is CSARDPTGSTYEQYF. CDR3 nucleotides: TGCAGTGCTAGAGATCCCACGGGGTCCACCTACGAGCAGTACTTC.

On this clonotype itself: Mismatch with germline at one junction end may stem from a read error. This chain connects TRBV9 to TRBJ1-4; TRBD1 agrees at 8 bases. This CDR3 has 15 residues. Per germline, CDR1 SGDLS and CDR2 YYNGEE. CDR3 coding DNA: TGTACCAGCAGCGTAACAGGGGGGACAAATGAAAAACTGTTTTTT. Amino acids: CTSSVTGGTNEKLFF.

V gene TRBV9 combines with J gene TRBJ2-3; TRBD2 matches 8 bases. CDR1 is SGDLS and CDR2 is YYNGEE in the germline V gene. This CDR3 is 14 amino acids long. V lost 7 bases and J lost 2; bases outside the gene matches: 6. The CDR3 is CASEAGAYTDTQYF. CDR3 sequence (DNA): TGTGCCAGCGAAGCGGGGGCCTACACAGATACGCAGTATTTT. The whole variable domain, filled in from reference TRBV9 and TRBJ2-3, reads DSGVTQTPKHLITATGQRVTLRCSPRSGDLSVYWYQQSLDQGLQFLIQYYNGEERAKGNILERFSAQQFPDLHSELNLSSLELGDSALYFCASEAGAYTDTQYFGPGTRLTVL.

The chain is built from TRBV7-9 and TRBJ1-6, with 7 bases fitting TRBD1. The CDR3 totals 17 residues. J gave up 5 bases and V 4 bases, and 11 bases lay outside the gene matches. Germline V gives CDR1 SEHNR, CDR2 FQNEAQ (reference sequence). CDR3 sequence (DNA): TGTGCCAGCAGCTCGCGATCCCGAGACAGGGATAATTCACCCCTCCACTTT. Translating it yields CASSSRSRDRDNSPLHF.

The rearrangement links TRBV7-2 to TRBJ2-7; D gene uncertain. CDR1 and CDR2 (germline): SGHTA, FQGNSA. The CDR3 totals 13 residues. Trimming took 7 bases from V and 0 from J, leaving 10 bases between them. The CDR3 reads CASMNILSYEQYF. The CDR3 DNA reads as TGTGCCAGCATGAACATTCTCTCCTACGAGCAGTACTTC.

This chain links TRBV6-1 with TRBJ1-1; 7 bases agree with TRBD1. J lost 4 bases, V lost 1 base, and 6 bases had no gene match. This CDR3 has 15 residues. Germline lookup yields CDR1 MNHNS and CDR2 SASEGT. DNA of the CDR3: TGTGCCAGCAGTGAAGTGGCAGGGGGTATCACTGAAGCTTTCTTT. Residues: CASSEVAGGITEAFF.

This clonotype has just a few counts. CDR3 residues: CASSAVRSTGSGETQYF. For the CDR3, the DNA is TGTGCCAGCAGTGCCGTTCGGTCCACAGGGTCGGGGGAGACCCAGTACTTC. The rearrangement links TRBV28 to TRBJ2-5, with TRBD1 as a possible D gene (6 bases). Trimming removed 5 bases from V and 5 bases from J, with 24 bases in between. CDR3 length: 17 amino acids. Germline lookup yields CDR1 MDHEN and CDR2 SYDVKM.

The CDR3 sequence is CASSQGHRGGEVEQFF. In DNA form, the CDR3 reads TGTGCCAGCAGCCAAGGCCACCGGGGAGGGGAGGTTGAGCAGTTCTTC. The V and J genes are TRBV4-2 and TRBJ2-1, with TRBD2 matching 7 bases. The CDR3 extends over 16 amino acids. Germline assignment: CDR1 LGHNA and CDR2 YNFKEQ. V lost 1 base and J lost 9; bases outside the gene matches: 12.

The chain combines TRBV24-1 with TRBJ2-3, with a tentative D call TRBD1 (6 bases). The CDR3 length is 16 residues. From germline, CDR1 is KGHDR and CDR2 SFDVKD. V was shortened by 3 bases and J by 0 bases, with 12 bases between the two germline ends. CDR3 sequence reads: CATSDADRSSTDTQYF. The CDR3 nucleotides are TGTGCCACCAGTGATGCAGACAGGTCTAGCACAGATACGCAGTATTTT.